The source of this T cell receptor beta chain is a study of blood T cell repertoires in COVID-19. The overall study: Spain, Italy and the United States supplied samples that represented acute and convalescent COVID-19.

Concerning this clone: Mismatch with germline at one junction end may stem from a read error.

Authors' methods: Amplifying reference gene primers gave estimates of nucleated cell counts. The repertoire was sequenced with immunoSEQ multiplex PCR; TCRdb's copy has only in-frame clones and lacks some. For V, J and clone size, that table is used; D and trimming come from the DNA. This sample has around 190,000 clones, with about 88% found just once. Seattle cases were enrolled at active infection and followed longitudinally. The clonotype comes from a man in his fifties with COVID-19, enrolled during active disease. The sequencing input was peripheral blood.

The CDR3 region is CASSRSGGGEQFF. The CDR3 DNA reads as TGTGCTAGCAGCCGTTCTGGGGGAGGTGAGCAGTTCTTC. The chain is built from TRBV7-7 and TRBJ2-1; maybe TRBD2 (6 bases). CDR1 is SSHAT and CDR2 is FNYEAQ in the germline V gene (reference sequence). This CDR3 contains 13 residues.